A selection of T cell receptor beta chains follows, all from one sample in a study of Graves' ophthalmopathy and Graves' hyperthyroidism. TCRdb re-derived calls from the multiplex PCR reads in MiXCR, one entry per CDR3 protein. Among around 1,200,000 distinct CDR3 sequences listed, less than 45% were seen once. Sequenced material: peripheral blood or thyroid tissue (not recorded which). These receptors were obtained from an adult man with Graves' hyperthyroidism. Each CDR3 is given with its conserved first and last residue. Each record gives: CDR3 DNA, CDR3 protein, clone size, D gene, J gene, V gene. A D gene is named only where the DNA matches it firmly. Size is stated for part of the rows, as once, few or many counts, or as a class when the clone is expanded.

TGTGCCAGCAGCGTATTTGGTAGCGGGGCCTCCGGGGAGACCCAGTACTTC | CASSVFGSGASGETQYF | few | TRBD2 | TRBJ2-5 | TRBV9
TGCAGCGTCTGGACAGGGAAGACAGATACGCAGTATTTT | CSVWTGKTDTQYF | - | TRBD1 | TRBJ2-3 | TRBV29-1
TGTGCCAGCAGCATGGTACAGGGGGTCTACGAGCAGTACTTC | CASSMVQGVYEQYF | many | TRBD1 | TRBJ2-7 | TRBV7-2
TGCAGTGCACAGAGCGGGGTGGCTTACTACGAGCAGTACTTC | CSAQSGVAYYEQYF | - | TRBD2 | TRBJ2-7 | TRBV20-1
TGCAGTGCTAGAGGACAGGGACTGGATTCACCCCTCCACTTT | CSARGQGLDSPLHF | many | TRBD1 | TRBJ1-6 | TRBV20-1
TGTGCCAGCAGCCCGTCCCAGGTGAACACTGAAGCTTTCTTT | CASSPSQVNTEAFF | - | - | TRBJ1-1 | TRBV7-9
TGTGCCAGCAGTTTAGTCGGGGACAGGGCGAAAAACGAGCAGTACTTC | CASSLVGDRAKNEQYF | few | TRBD1 | TRBJ2-7 | TRBV12-3/TRBV12-4
TGCAGTGCTAGAGAGATTGAAGGGGGATATAATTCACCCCTCCACTTT | CSAREIEGGYNSPLHF | few | - | TRBJ1-6 | TRBV20-1
TGTGCCAGCAGTTTTTCTCATCGGGCCGAAAAACTGTTTTTT | CASSFSHRAEKLFF | - | - | TRBJ1-4 | TRBV27
TGTGCCAGCAGTACTCGGGACAGGGTCTATAGCAATCAGCCCCAGCATTTT | CASSTRDRVYSNQPQHF | few | TRBD1 | TRBJ1-5 | TRBV6-2/TRBV6-3
TGTGCCAGCAGCAAAGGTCGGCAGGGGTTCGGTGCGTCACCCCTCCACTTT | CASSKGRQGFGASPLHF | - | - | TRBJ1-6 | TRBV5-8
TGCAGTCCCATAGCTGATGGTCGAAAACTGTTTTTT | CSPIADGRKLFF | - | - | TRBJ1-4 | TRBV20-1
TGCAGCGTTGAAACTAGGGATTCCAAGACCCAGTACTTC | CSVETRDSKTQYF | - | - | TRBJ2-5 | TRBV29-1
TGTGCCAGCAGCTGGGAGGGAGCAACTAATGAAAAACTGTTTTTT | CASSWEGATNEKLFF | - | - | TRBJ1-4 | TRBV10-3
TGTGCCAGCGAAAGGACAGGGTGGCATACTAATGAAAAACTGTTTTTT | CASERTGWHTNEKLFF | - | TRBD1 | TRBJ1-4 | TRBV25-1
TGTGCCAGCAGCTTAGAGGGGACAGGTAGCAACTCGCTGACCTACGAGCAGTACTTC | CASSLEGTGSNSLTYEQYF | few | TRBD1 | TRBJ2-7 | TRBV11-2
TGTGCCACCAGTGCTACGGGACGGTCTAATCAGCCCCAGCATTTT | CATSATGRSNQPQHF | once | - | TRBJ1-5 | TRBV24-1
TGTGCCAGCACCTTAACGCCAGGGCTTAATCAGCCCCAGCATTTT | CASTLTPGLNQPQHF | few | - | TRBJ1-5 | TRBV2
TGTGCCATCAGTAACGGCGGGACAGCCTACGAGCAGTACTTC | CAISNGGTAYEQYF | - | - | TRBJ2-7 | TRBV10-3
TGTGCCAGCAGCGTAGAACAAGGTCTTAACTATGGCTACACCTTC | CASSVEQGLNYGYTF | many | - | TRBJ1-2 | TRBV9
TGTGCCAGCAGCTTGCAAGGGGTGATCACTGAAGCTTTCTTT | CASSLQGVITEAFF | - | - | TRBJ1-1 | TRBV5-4
TGTGCCATCAGTGAGTCCCGGACAGCTCAAGAGACCCAGTACTTC | CAISESRTAQETQYF | few | - | TRBJ2-5 | TRBV10-3
TGTGCCAGCAGCCAAGACCTAGCGGGAGGGCCTTACGGGCAGTACTTC | CASSQDLAGGPYGQYF | - | TRBD2 | TRBJ2-7 | TRBV14
TGTGCCAGTAGTGGGACACCAACTAATGAAAAACTGTTTTTT | CASSGTPTNEKLFF | many | - | TRBJ1-4 | TRBV19
TGTGCCAGCAGTTTCGGGGCCGTAGAAGCTTTCTTT | CASSFGAVEAFF | - | - | TRBJ1-1 | TRBV12-3/TRBV12-4
TGCAGCGCCCGGACAGGGGGTCGAAATTCACCCCTCCACTTT | CSARTGGRNSPLHF | many | TRBD1 | TRBJ1-6 | TRBV29-1
TGTGCCATCAGTGAGGCAACTTGGACAGGGGACCAGCCCCAGCATTTT | CAISEATWTGDQPQHF | many | TRBD1 | TRBJ1-5 | TRBV10-3
TGTGCCAGCAGTGATAGGGGGTATGACACTGAAGCTTTCTTT | CASSDRGYDTEAFF | - | - | TRBJ1-1 | TRBV6-5
TGTGCCTGGAGTCGACAGGGTACCTACGAGCAGTACTTC | CAWSRQGTYEQYF | few | TRBD1 | TRBJ2-7 | TRBV7-9
TGTGCCAGCAGGTCACAGGGGGCTAGTAGACAAGCTTTCTTT | CASRSQGASRQAFF | many | TRBD1 | TRBJ1-1 | TRBV7-2
TGTGCCAGCAGTAGCGGACAGGGGGCTACTCAGCCCCAGCATTTT | CASSSGQGATQPQHF | - | TRBD1 | TRBJ1-5 | TRBV7-9
TGCGCCAGCAGCTTCGCGGGCCTGGGTACCGGGGAGCTGTTTTTT | CASSFAGLGTGELFF | once | - | TRBJ2-2 | TRBV5-1
TGCGCCATCCAGGGGACCTACGAGCAGTACTTC | CAIQGTYEQYF | many | - | TRBJ2-7 | TRBV10-2
TGTGCCAGCAGCTTGGCGGGCCCGGAGGACCGAGGCCTGTTTTTT | CASSLAGPEDRGLFF | many | - | TRBJ2-2 | TRBV11-2
TGCAGTGCCGACCCTCGACAGGGGGACTATGGCTACACCTTC | CSADPRQGDYGYTF | many | TRBD1 | TRBJ1-2 | TRBV20-1
TGCAGTGGGGACAGGGGGGACTTAGAGACCCAGTACTTC | CSGDRGDLETQYF | few | TRBD1 | TRBJ2-5 | TRBV20-1
TGCGCCAGCAGCCAAGTAATCGGACAGGGTCGCTACGAGCAGTACTTC | CASSQVIGQGRYEQYF | few | TRBD1 | TRBJ2-7 | TRBV5-1
TGCGCCAGCAGCCAAGATTCGGCACTAAATTTCTATAATTCACCCCTCCACTTT | CASSQDSALNFYNSPLHF | - | - | TRBJ1-6 | TRBV4-3
TGCGCCAACAGTGAGCTAAGGCTAGCGGAGCCCGAGCAGTACTTC | CANSELRLAEPEQYF | - | TRBD2 | TRBJ2-7 | TRBV10-2
TGTGCCACCAGCAGAGGACAGGGCAGACGGACTGAAGCTTTCTTT | CATSRGQGRRTEAFF | - | TRBD1 | TRBJ1-1 | TRBV15
TGTGCCAGCAGTGGAAGGACAGGCCTATCGCGTGGCTACACCTTC | CASSGRTGLSRGYTF | many | TRBD1 | TRBJ1-2 | TRBV6-1